This TCR beta chain was sequenced in a study of cytomegalovirus exposure and HLA in healthy donors. Study summary: Earlier findings included over 90 million unique TCR beta sequences obtained from approximately 170 million T cells.

PCR employed 60 Vbeta and 13 Jbeta primers. Repertoires were generated with immunoSEQ multiplex PCR, while TCRdb's copy carries only in-frame clones and drops some. Among about 160,000 clones, 77% were seen once, and the ten largest hold roughly 3.7%. Study results and limitations: In a later analysis, CMV-associated beta chains were mostly HLA-associated, it appeared. The authors judged a highly shared variant cluster likely a sequencing artifact. As a later analysis showed, several of the most significant clusters appeared to be linked to common viral pathogens.

This clone appeared a few times. The antigen is unknown. The length of the CDR3 is 13 residues. Trimming took 3 bases from V and 7 from J; bases not matched to a gene: 3. Per the germline V gene, CDR1 is MNHNS and CDR2 is SASEGT. The receptor was derived from a man aged 25 to 40 in good health and CMV-seropositive. The gene calls are TRBV6-1 and TRBJ1-5; 7 nucleotides match TRBD1. The specimen sequenced was PBMCs. The CDR3 loop is CASSDQGVQPQHF. For the CDR3, the DNA is TGTGCCAGCAGTGATCAGGGGGTACAGCCCCAGCATTTT.